The rows below give T cell receptor beta chains drawn from one sample of a study of OX40 agonist ivuxolimab in advanced cancers. The method was immunoSEQ multiplex PCR; TCRdb's version includes in-frame clones alone and lacks a portion of them. The sample includes 65,000 to 90,000 clones, about 91% of them seen just once. The sequencing used CD4+ or CD8+ T cells sorted from blood, collected in a trial of the OX40 agonist ivuxolimab. The receptors here all came from an adult with an advanced solid tumor such as melanoma, head and neck, liver or kidney cancer. Each CDR3 is given with its conserved first and last residue. Each record gives: D gene, V gene, CDR3 protein. A D gene is named only where the DNA matches it firmly.

D: -; V: TRBV7-9; CDR3: CASSLKSGTEAFF
D: -; V: TRBV4-1; CDR3: CASSQDPSVGGEKLFF
D: -; V: TRBV30; CDR3: CAWRGGGSVVYNEQFF
D: -; V: TRBV25-1; CDR3: CASVKTPNTEAFF
D: -; V: TRBV18; CDR3: CASSPDSTYTNEKLFF
D: -; V: TRBV7-9; CDR3: CASSHGTSNEKLFF
D: -; V: TRBV25-1; CDR3: CASRTQGNYEQYF
D: TRBD1; V: TRBV30; CDR3: CAWRRMGQLSGGNTEAFF
D: -; V: TRBV29-1; CDR3: CSVGGHLYEQYF
D: TRBD2; V: TRBV19; CDR3: CASSFREGPGELFF
D: TRBD2; V: TRBV4-1; CDR3: CASTQAVAGPYEQYF
D: -; V: TRBV2; CDR3: CASSEALAPYGQYF
D: -; V: TRBV10-2; CDR3: CASRSFGVYEQYF
D: TRBD2; V: TRBV5-1; CDR3: CASSLRASGSITDTQYF
D: -; V: TRBV5-4; CDR3: CASSYTSLSDTQYF
D: -; V: TRBV5-1; CDR3: CASSDGQPARYGYTF
D: TRBD1; V: TRBV27; CDR3: CASSRTGLGGEKLFF
D: -; V: TRBV27; CDR3: CASSFGARTEAFF
D: -; V: TRBV28; CDR3: CASSRGVSVFQPQHF
D: -; V: TRBV5-1; CDR3: CASSSLMNTEAFF
D: TRBD1; V: TRBV18; CDR3: CASSLTGLTEAFF
D: TRBD1; V: TRBV30; CDR3: CAWKRDRGTDTQYF
D: -; V: TRBV7-2; CDR3: CASSLAPGNTDTQYF
D: -; V: TRBV19; CDR3: CASRGGRTLNEKLFF
D: TRBD1; V: TRBV4-3; CDR3: CASSLGVQTGGGNEQFF
D: -; V: TRBV5-1; CDR3: CASSHGTRSTDTQYF
D: -; V: TRBV11-2; CDR3: CASSLAQGLDTQYF
D: TRBD1; V: TRBV28; CDR3: CASSSPGTATYEQYF
D: -; V: TRBV7-2; CDR3: CASGGGRYGNTIYF
D: TRBD2; V: TRBV27; CDR3: CARLAGGPGTQYF
D: -; V: TRBV5-1; CDR3: CASSFSEYPRNEQYF
D: -; V: TRBV10-3; CDR3: CAITRDRLDTGELFF
D: -; V: TRBV5-4; CDR3: CASSLGQGPAQNTDTQYF
D: -; V: TRBV9; CDR3: CASSGDTGWGNEQFF
D: -; V: TRBV7-2; CDR3: CASSLVKGTQNEKLFF
D: -; V: TRBV9; CDR3: CASSVGGSNYEQYF
D: TRBD1; V: TRBV2; CDR3: CASSGTATSNQPQHF
D: -; V: TRBV6-5; CDR3: CASSYSDTQETQYF
D: -; V: TRBV11-2; CDR3: CASSLLPSANTGELFF
D: -; V: TRBV10-3; CDR3: CAIKGGVDQPQHF
D: -; V: TRBV21-1; CDR3: CASSTGQPTYGYTF
D: -; V: TRBV19; CDR3: CASTPSGSYEQYF
D: -; V: TRBV11-3; CDR3: CASSLNGVLAYNEGNEQFF
D: TRBD2; V: TRBV7-9; CDR3: CASSLEVWFSGTSSYEQYF
D: TRBD1; V: TRBV11-3; CDR3: CASSPGGGLNEKLFF
D: TRBD1; V: TRBV10-3; CDR3: CAISESGGQGNTEAFF
D: -; V: TRBV30; CDR3: CAWSVWGTNTEAFF
D: -; V: TRBV9; CDR3: CASSPRQATNEKLFF
D: TRBD2; V: TRBV10-3; CDR3: CAISESGRGGSDTQYF
D: TRBD1; V: TRBV19; CDR3: CASSAGLFGQGYGYTF
D: -; V: TRBV6-6; CDR3: CASTTGRTRQPQHF